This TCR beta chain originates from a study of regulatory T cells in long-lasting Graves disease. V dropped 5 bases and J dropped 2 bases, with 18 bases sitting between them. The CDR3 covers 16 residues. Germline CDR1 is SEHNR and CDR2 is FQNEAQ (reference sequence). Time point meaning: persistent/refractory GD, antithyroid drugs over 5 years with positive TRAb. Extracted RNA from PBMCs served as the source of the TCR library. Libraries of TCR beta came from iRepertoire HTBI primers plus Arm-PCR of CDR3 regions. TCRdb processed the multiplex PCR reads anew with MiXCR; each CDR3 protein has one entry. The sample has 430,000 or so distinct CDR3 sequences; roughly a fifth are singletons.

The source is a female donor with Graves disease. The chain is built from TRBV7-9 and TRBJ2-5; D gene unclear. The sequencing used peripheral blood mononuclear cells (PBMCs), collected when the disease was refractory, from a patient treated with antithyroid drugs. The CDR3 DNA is TGTGCCAGCAGCGGGCTACGGATTAGGTTACAAGAGACCCAGTACTTC. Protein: CASSGLRIRLQETQYF. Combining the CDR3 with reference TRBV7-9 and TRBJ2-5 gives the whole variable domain DTGVSQNPRHKITKRGQNVTFRCDPISEHNRLYWYRQTLGQGPEFLTYFQNEAQLEKSRLLSDRFSAERPKGSFSTLEIQRTEQGDSAMYLCASSGLRIRLQETQYFGPGTRLLVL.